Here is one T cell receptor beta chain with its context. Patients at the Seattle site were enrolled during active infection and followed longitudinally. These data are taken from a study of blood T cell repertoires in COVID-19. Study background: Researchers got acute and convalescent COVID-19 samples from the United States, Italy and Spain. T cells, B-cell-depleted T cells, or PBMCs provided the cDNA or gDNA that served as material.

As handled by the study authors: Reference gene primer amplification in the assay estimated nucleated cell counts. The protocol was immunoSEQ multiplex PCR, while the TCRdb copy is restricted to in-frame clones and leaves out a portion. V and J calls plus clone size are reproduced from that table; the DNA served to infer D and trimming. The sample contains roughly 200,000 clones, about 85% of which appear only once. Trimming left V 0 bases short and J 0 bases short, with 12 bases between. Per the germline V gene, CDR1 is SGHDN and CDR2 is FVKESK. The CDR3 spans 16 residues. Sequencing was carried out using peripheral blood. This TCR was recovered from a woman in her forties or fifties with COVID-19, enrolled during active disease. The chain carries TRBV14 and TRBJ2-7; possible D gene TRBD1, 7 bases. This CDR3 reads CASSQETGTFSYEQYF. The CDR3 nucleotides are TGTGCCAGCAGCCAAGAGACAGGGACTTTCTCCTACGAGCAGTACTTC.